This T cell receptor (beta chain) was observed in a study of cytomegalovirus exposure and HLA in healthy donors. Study findings and constraints: Generally TCR sequences proved uncommon, though certain public TCRs appeared in numerous donors. In vitro work confirmed that three CMV-associated chains recognize CMV antigens. The TCR clusters that emerged in the first cohort tended, a later analysis found, to co-occur in the roughly 110 validation repertoires.

Germline-derived CDR1 and CDR2 are SGHNT and YYREEE (reference sequence). This CDR3 spans 12 amino acids. Trimming removed 5 bases from V and 13 bases from J; junction bases left unmatched: 8. Points on this clone: Its antigen remains unknown.

TCRdb's table, derived via immunoSEQ multiplex PCR, lists solely in-frame clones and lacks some. The sample consists of tens of thousands of clones, 91% of them appearing once. The sequenced material came from PBMCs. The chain recombines TRBV5-4 with TRBJ2-1; TRBD2 aligns across 8 bases. This receptor was obtained from a man between 18 and 29 years old in good health and CMV-seronegative. The CDR3 DNA is TGTGCCAGCAGTATTAGCGGGACGAAACAGTTCTTC. Translated, it gives CASSISGTKQFF.